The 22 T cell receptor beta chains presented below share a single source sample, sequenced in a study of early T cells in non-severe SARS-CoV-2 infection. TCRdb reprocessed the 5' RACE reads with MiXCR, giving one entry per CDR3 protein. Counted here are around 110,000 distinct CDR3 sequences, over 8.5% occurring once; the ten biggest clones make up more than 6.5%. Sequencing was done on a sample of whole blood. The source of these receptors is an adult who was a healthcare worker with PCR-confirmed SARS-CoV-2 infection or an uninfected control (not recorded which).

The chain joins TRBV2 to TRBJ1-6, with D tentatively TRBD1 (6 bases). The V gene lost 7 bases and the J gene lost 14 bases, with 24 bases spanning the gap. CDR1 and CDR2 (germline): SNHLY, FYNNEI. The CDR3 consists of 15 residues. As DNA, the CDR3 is TGTGCCAGCACCAATGGGGGGACACTTCATTGGGCCCTCCACTTT. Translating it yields CASTNGGTLHWALHF.

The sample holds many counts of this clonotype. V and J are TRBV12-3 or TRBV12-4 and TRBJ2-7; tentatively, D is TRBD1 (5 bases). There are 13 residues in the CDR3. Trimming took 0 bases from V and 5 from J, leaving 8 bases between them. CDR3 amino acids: CASSLAPRDEQYF. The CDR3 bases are TGTGCCAGCAGTTTAGCGCCCAGGGACGAGCAGTACTTC.

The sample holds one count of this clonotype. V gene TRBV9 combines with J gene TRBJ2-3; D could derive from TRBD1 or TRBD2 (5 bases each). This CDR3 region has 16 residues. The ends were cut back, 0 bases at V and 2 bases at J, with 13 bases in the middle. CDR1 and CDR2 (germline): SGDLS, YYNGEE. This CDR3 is CASSVAGSGITDTQYF. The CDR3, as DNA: TGTGCCAGCAGCGTAGCGGGGTCAGGGATCACAGATACGCAGTATTTT.

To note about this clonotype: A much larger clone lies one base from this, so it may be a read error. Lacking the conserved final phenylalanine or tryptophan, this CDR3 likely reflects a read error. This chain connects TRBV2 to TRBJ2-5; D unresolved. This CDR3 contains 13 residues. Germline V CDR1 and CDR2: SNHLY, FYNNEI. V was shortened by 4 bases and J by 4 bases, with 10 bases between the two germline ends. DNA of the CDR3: TGTGCCAGCAGTGGGCATCGGCCAGAGACCCAGTACCTC. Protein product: CASSGHRPETQYL.

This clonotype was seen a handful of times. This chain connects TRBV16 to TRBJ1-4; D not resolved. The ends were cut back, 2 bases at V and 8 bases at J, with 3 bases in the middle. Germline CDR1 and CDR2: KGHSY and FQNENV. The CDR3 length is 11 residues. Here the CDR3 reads CASSQGEKLFF. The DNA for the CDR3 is TGTGCCAGCAGCCAAGGAGAAAAACTGTTTTTT.

The CDR3 here is CASSIEIHYEQYF. The DNA for the CDR3 is TGTGCCAGTAGTATAGAGATACACTACGAGCAGTACTTC. The rearrangement uses TRBV19 and TRBJ2-7, with D unclear. The CDR3 runs 13 residues. Germline lookup yields CDR1 LNHDA and CDR2 SQIVND (reference sequence). V dropped 0 bases and J dropped 3 bases, with 6 bases sitting between them.

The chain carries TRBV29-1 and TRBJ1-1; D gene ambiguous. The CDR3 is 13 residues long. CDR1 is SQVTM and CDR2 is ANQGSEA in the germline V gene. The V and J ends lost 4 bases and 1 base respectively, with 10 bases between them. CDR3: CSVGVGANTEAFF. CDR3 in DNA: TGCAGCGTTGGGGTTGGAGCGAACACTGAAGCTTTCTTT.

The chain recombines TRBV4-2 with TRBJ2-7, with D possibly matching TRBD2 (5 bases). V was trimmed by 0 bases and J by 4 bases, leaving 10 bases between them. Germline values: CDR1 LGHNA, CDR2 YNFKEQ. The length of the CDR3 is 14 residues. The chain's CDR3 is CASSQDMGGYEQYF. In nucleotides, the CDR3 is TGTGCCAGCAGCCAAGATATGGGCGGGTACGAGCAGTACTTC.

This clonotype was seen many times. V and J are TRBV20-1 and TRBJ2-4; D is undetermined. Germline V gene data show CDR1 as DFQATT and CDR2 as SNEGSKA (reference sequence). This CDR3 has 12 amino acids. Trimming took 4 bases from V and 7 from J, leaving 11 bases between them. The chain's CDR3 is CSAIPQGNIQYF. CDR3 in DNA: TGCAGTGCTATCCCCCAAGGCAACATTCAGTACTTC.

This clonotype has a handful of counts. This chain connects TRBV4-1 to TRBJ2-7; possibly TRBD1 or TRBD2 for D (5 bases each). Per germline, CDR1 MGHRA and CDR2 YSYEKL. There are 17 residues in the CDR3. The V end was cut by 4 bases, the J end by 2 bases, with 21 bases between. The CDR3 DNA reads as TGCGCCAGCAGCCCCGTCGGGGTACCGGGACGAACCTACGAGCAGTACTTC. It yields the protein CASSPVGVPGRTYEQYF.

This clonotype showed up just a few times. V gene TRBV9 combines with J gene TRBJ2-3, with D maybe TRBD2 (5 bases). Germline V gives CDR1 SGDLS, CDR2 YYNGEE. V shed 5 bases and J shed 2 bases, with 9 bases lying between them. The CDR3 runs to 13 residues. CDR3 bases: TGTGCCAGCAGTCTAGCCCTCACAGATACGCAGTATTTT. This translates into CASSLALTDTQYF.

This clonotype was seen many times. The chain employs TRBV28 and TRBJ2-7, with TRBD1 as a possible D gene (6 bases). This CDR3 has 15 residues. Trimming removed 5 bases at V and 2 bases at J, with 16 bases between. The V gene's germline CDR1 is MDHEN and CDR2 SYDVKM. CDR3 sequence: CASSAAGKGAYEQYF. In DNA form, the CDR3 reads TGTGCCAGCAGTGCGGCAGGGAAGGGGGCCTACGAGCAGTACTTC.

CDR3 in DNA: TGTGCCAGCAGCGTAGAAGCGGGAGTATACAATGAGCAGTTCTTC. It yields the protein CASSVEAGVYNEQFF. The chain joins TRBV9 to TRBJ2-1; 8 nucleotides agree with TRBD2. Trimming took 0 bases from V and 4 from J; bases not matched to a gene: 3. The CDR3 is 15 amino acids. Germline values: CDR1 SGDLS, CDR2 YYNGEE.

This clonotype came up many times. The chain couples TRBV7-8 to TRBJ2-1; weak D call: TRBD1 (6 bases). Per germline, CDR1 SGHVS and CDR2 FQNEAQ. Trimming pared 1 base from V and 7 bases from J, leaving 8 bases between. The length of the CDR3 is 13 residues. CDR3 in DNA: TGTGCCAGCAGCTTAGTAACAGGGAATGAGCAGTTCTTC. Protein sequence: CASSLVTGNEQFF.

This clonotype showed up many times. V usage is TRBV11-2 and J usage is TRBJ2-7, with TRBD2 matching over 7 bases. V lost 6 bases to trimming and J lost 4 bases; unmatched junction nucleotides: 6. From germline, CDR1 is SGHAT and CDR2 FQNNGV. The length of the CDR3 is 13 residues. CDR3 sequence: CASRTSDAYEQYF. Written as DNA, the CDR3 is TGTGCCAGCAGAACTAGCGACGCGTACGAGCAGTACTTC. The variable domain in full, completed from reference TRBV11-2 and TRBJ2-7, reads EAGVAQSPRYKIIEKRQSVAFWCNPISGHATLYWYQQILGQGPKLLIQFQNNGVVDDSQLPKDRFSAERLKGVDSTLKIQPAKLEDSAVYLCASRTSDAYEQYFGPGTRLTVT.

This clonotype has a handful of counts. The CDR3 region is CASSSYLQGSSYNSPLHF. The DNA of the CDR3 is TGTGCCAGCAGTTCCTATTTACAGGGGAGCTCCTATAATTCACCCCTCCACTTT. This sequence joins TRBV28 and TRBJ1-6; 7 positions match TRBD1. CDR1 is MDHEN, CDR2 SYDVKM, per germline. J gave up 0 bases and V 4 bases, and 9 bases lay outside the gene matches. The CDR3 loop spans 18 amino acids. The full variable domain, with the rest looked up from reference TRBV28 and TRBJ1-6, is DVKVTQSSRYLVKRTGEKVFLECVQDMDHENMFWYRQDPGLGLRLIYFSYDVKMKEKGDIPEGYSVSREKKERFSLILESASTNQTSMYLCASSSYLQGSSYNSPLHFGNGTRLTVT.

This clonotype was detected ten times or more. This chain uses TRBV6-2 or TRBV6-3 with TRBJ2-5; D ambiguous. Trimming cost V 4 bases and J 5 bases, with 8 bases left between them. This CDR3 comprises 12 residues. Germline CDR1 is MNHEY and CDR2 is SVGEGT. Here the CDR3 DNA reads TGTGCCAGCAGTTGGGCAGTGGAGACCCAGTACTTC. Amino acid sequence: CASSWAVETQYF.

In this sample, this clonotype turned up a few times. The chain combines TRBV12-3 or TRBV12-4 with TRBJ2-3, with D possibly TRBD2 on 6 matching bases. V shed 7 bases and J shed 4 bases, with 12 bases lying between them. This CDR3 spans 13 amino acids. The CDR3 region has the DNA TGTGCCAGCACCGACGGCGGGGCAGATACGCAGTATTTT. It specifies CASTDGGADTQYF.

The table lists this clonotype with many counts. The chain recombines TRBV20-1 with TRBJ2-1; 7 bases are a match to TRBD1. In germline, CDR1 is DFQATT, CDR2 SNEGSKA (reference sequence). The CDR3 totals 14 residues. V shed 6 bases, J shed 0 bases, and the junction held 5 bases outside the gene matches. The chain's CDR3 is CSAKQGVSYNEQFF. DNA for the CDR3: TGCAGTGCAAAGCAGGGGGTCTCCTACAATGAGCAGTTCTTC.

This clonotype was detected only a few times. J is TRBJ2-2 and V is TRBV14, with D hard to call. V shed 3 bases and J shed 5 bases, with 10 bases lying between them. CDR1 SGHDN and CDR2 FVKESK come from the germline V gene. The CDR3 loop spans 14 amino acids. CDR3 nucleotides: TGTGCCAGCAGCCATGGACCGGTGACCGGGGAGCTGTTTTTT. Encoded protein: CASSHGPVTGELFF.

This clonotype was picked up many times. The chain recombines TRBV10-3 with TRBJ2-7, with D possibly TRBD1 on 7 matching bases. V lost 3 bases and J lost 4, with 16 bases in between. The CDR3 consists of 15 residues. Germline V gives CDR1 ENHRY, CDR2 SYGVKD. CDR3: CAISEGTRDSYEQYF. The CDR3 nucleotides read TGTGCCATCAGTGAAGGTACGCGGGACAGTTACGAGCAGTACTTC.

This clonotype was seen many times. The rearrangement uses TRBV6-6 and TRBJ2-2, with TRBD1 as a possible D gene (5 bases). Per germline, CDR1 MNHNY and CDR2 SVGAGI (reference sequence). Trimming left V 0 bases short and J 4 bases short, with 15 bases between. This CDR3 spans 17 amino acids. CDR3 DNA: TGTGCCAGCAGTTACTCGTCGTTGGGGCCGAGCACCGGGGAGCTGTTTTTT. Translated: CASSYSSLGPSTGELFF.